Listed below are T cell receptor beta chains from one sample, sequenced in a study of blood T cell repertoires in COVID-19. Sequencing was performed with immunoSEQ multiplex PCR; in TCRdb, only in-frame clones are kept and a portion is missing. Found here are 230,000 or so clones, nearly 90% of them singletons; the top ten hold around 2.3%. The specimen sequenced was peripheral blood. These receptors came from a woman aged 55-70 years with COVID-19, enrolled during active disease. Each CDR3 is given with its conserved first and last residue. A D gene is named only where the DNA matches it firmly. For some rows the clone size is stated as once, few or many, or as a class when expanded; others skip it.

D gene: .; V gene: TRBV7-3; J gene: TRBJ2-1; clone size: .; CDR3 DNA: TGTGCCAGCAGCTTACGGAGGGGTGATGAGCAGTTCTTC; CDR3 protein: CASSLRRGDEQFF
D gene: .; V gene: TRBV19; J gene: TRBJ1-1; clone size: .; CDR3 DNA: TGTGCCAGTAGTATTCGGGGTTCGGTCTCTGACACTGAAGCTTTCTTT; CDR3 protein: CASSIRGSVSDTEAFF
D gene: .; V gene: TRBV13; J gene: TRBJ2-7; clone size: .; CDR3 DNA: TGTGCCAGCAGCGCTAACAGGCCTTCGGGCGAGCAGTACTTC; CDR3 protein: CASSANRPSGEQYF
D gene: .; V gene: TRBV27; J gene: TRBJ2-7; clone size: .; CDR3 DNA: TGTGCCAGCAGGCAAGCTTACGAGCAGTACTTC; CDR3 protein: CASRQAYEQYF
D gene: .; V gene: TRBV18; J gene: TRBJ1-1; clone size: .; CDR3 DNA: TGTGCCAGCTCACCGGATAGGAGTAACACTGAAGCTTTCTTT; CDR3 protein: CASSPDRSNTEAFF
D gene: .; V gene: TRBV7-2; J gene: TRBJ1-2; clone size: .; CDR3 DNA: TGTGCCAGCAGCTCATGGGGGGTAGGGCACTATGGCTACACCTTC; CDR3 protein: CASSSWGVGHYGYTF
D gene: TRBD1; V gene: TRBV7-3; J gene: TRBJ1-5; clone size: .; CDR3 DNA: TGTGCCAGCAGCCCTTCTGGACAGGGGGAGCCCCAGCATTTT; CDR3 protein: CASSPSGQGEPQHF
D gene: TRBD1; V gene: TRBV4-3; J gene: TRBJ1-6; clone size: once; CDR3 DNA: TGCGCCAGCAGCACAGGGGCGAGGGCACCCCTCCACTTT; CDR3 protein: CASSTGARAPLHF
D gene: .; V gene: TRBV12-5; J gene: TRBJ2-2; clone size: .; CDR3 DNA: TGTGCTAGTGGTTTGCAGAACACCGGGGAGCTGTTTTTT; CDR3 protein: CASGLQNTGELFF
D gene: TRBD1; V gene: TRBV18; J gene: TRBJ2-7; clone size: .; CDR3 DNA: TGTGCCAGCTCAATCGGGACAGTGGAGGCATACGAGCAGTACTTC; CDR3 protein: CASSIGTVEAYEQYF
D gene: TRBD1; V gene: TRBV18; J gene: TRBJ1-6; clone size: .; CDR3 DNA: TGTGCCAGCTCAGCAGGACAGGGTTATTCACCCCTCCACTTT; CDR3 protein: CASSAGQGYSPLHF
D gene: TRBD2; V gene: TRBV19; J gene: TRBJ2-5; clone size: .; CDR3 DNA: TGTGCCAGTAGTCCGAGACTAGCGGGGGGGCTCGGAGAGACCCAGTACTTC; CDR3 protein: CASSPRLAGGLGETQYF